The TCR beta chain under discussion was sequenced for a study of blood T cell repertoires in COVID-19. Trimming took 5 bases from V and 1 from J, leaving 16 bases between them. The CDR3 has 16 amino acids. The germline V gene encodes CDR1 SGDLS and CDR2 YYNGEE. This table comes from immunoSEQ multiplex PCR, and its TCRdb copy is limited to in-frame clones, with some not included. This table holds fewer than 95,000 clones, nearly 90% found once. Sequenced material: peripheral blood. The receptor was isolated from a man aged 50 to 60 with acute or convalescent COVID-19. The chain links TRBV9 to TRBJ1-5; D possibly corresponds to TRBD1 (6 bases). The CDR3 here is CASSLGGPGSNQPQHF. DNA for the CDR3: TGTGCCAGCAGTCTTGGGGGCCCGGGGAGCAATCAGCCCCAGCATTTT. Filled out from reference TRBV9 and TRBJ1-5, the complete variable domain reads DSGVTQTPKHLITATGQRVTLRCSPRSGDLSVYWYQQSLDQGLQFLIQYYNGEERAKGNILERFSAQQFPDLHSELNLSSLELGDSALYFCASSLGGPGSNQPQHFGDGTRLSIL.